These T cell receptor beta chains were read from a single sample in a study of blood T cell repertoires in COVID-19. Sequencing was performed with immunoSEQ multiplex PCR; in TCRdb, only in-frame clones are kept and a portion is missing. The sample includes approximately 50,000 clones, around 80% of them seen just once. Sequencing used peripheral blood. Receptors were obtained from an older man with acute or convalescent COVID-19. The CDR3 runs from the conserved cysteine through the conserved F or W.

length | V | CDR3
15 | TRBV6-4 | CASSEIAGDTGELFF
18 | TRBV5-8 | CASSPHGGQGPANYGYTF
14 | TRBV19 | CASSMGRGVTEAFF
14 | TRBV30 | CAWDIGTGVNTIYF
18 | TRBV7-2 | CASSLVPTGTSGNNEQFF
14 | TRBV6-5 | CASRSTGSFTEAFF
13 | TRBV5-6 | CASSFRVNQPQHF
15 | TRBV30 | CAWNPGGWMNTEAFF
16 | TRBV5-1 | CASSHTGQGPTYEQYF
14 | TRBV7-3 | CASSSGSPPYEQYF
13 | TRBV28 | CASSLPGHYGYTF
13 | TRBV2 | CASSRGLYNEQFF
16 | TRBV11-2 | CASSPGTGFVWGGYTF
18 | TRBV7-2 | CASSLVWRTGVSYNEQFF
14 | TRBV11-3 | CASTRGAVDSPLHF
13 | TRBV18 | CASSPPSSREQYF
13 | TRBV18 | CASSWGSSYEQYF
14 | TRBV5-1 | CASSTQGVDYEQYF
14 | TRBV6-5 | CASRLTGSNEKLFF
14 | TRBV9 | CASSADRIGSPLHF